These 9 T cell receptor beta chains originate from one sample sequenced in a study of graft-versus-host responses after intestinal transplantation. Sequencing used immunoSEQ multiplex PCR; TCRdb keeps in-frame clones, though not all of them. The data contain about 22,000 clones, 56% of them singletons. The sequencing here drew on alloreactive CD4+ T cells from a mixed lymphocyte reaction culture, taken before intestinal transplant. This sample's subset: CFSE-low proliferating T cells sorted from approximately 6-day pre-transplant mixed lymphocyte reaction (GvH or HvG direction). The receptor set was obtained from a human patient who received an intestinal transplant.

The chain links TRBV5-4 to TRBJ1-1; TRBD1 matches 7 bases. Per the germline V gene, CDR1 is SGHNT and CDR2 is YYREEE (reference sequence). V was clipped by 0 bases and J by 6 bases; unmatched bases: 11. The CDR3 length is 16 residues. CDR3 region: CASSLVELRGSAEAFF. The CDR3 DNA reads as TGTGCCAGCAGCTTGGTAGAACTCAGGGGGTCGGCTGAAGCTTTCTTT. The whole variable domain, remainder taken from reference TRBV5-4 and TRBJ1-1, is ETGVTQSPTHLIKTRGQQVTLRCSSQSGHNTVSWYQQALGQGPQFIFQYYREEENGRGNFPPRFSGLQFPNYSSELNVNALELDDSALYLCASSLVELRGSAEAFFGQGTRLTVV.

V and J are TRBV29-1 and TRBJ1-3, with TRBD1 matching 9 bases. Trimming cost V 6 bases and J 6 bases; bases outside gene matches: 3. This CDR3 has 12 residues. CDR1 and CDR2 (germline): SQVTM, ANQGSEA. The CDR3 DNA reads TGCAGCGTGTGGACAGGGGAAAACACCATATATTTT. Its translation is CSVWTGENTIYF.

The CDR3 region has the DNA TGTGCCAGCCATCCGGGGATCACTGAAGCTTTCTTT. It encodes CASHPGITEAFF. This chain joins TRBV2 and TRBJ1-1; D unresolved. CDR3 length equals 12 residues. Germline V lookup: CDR1 SNHLY, CDR2 FYNNEI. V lost 8 bases to trimming and J lost 4 bases, with 11 bases between them.

Within the sample, this clone is medium-sized. The chain is built from TRBV30 and TRBJ1-1; D remains unclear. With 0 bases removed from V and 0 bases from J, the gap between germline ends came to 5 bases. From germline, CDR1 is GTSNPN and CDR2 SVGIG (reference sequence). This CDR3 has 13 amino acids. The CDR3 is CAWSVQMNTEAFF. CDR3 nucleotides: TGTGCCTGGAGTGTACAAATGAACACTGAAGCTTTCTTT.

The V and J genes are TRBV5-4 and TRBJ2-7, with 8 bases identical to TRBD2. Losses at the gene ends were 4 bases for V and 0 bases for J; bases not matched to a gene: 9. The CDR3 sequence is 16 residues long. The germline V gene encodes CDR1 SGHNT and CDR2 YYREEE (reference sequence). The CDR3 loop reads CASSRGGVESSYEQYF. Here the CDR3 DNA reads TGTGCCAGCAGCCGGGGGGGGGTGGAGAGCTCCTACGAGCAGTACTTC.

Here the CDR3 reads CASSPQTGGNVEAFF. CDR3 in DNA: TGTGCCAGCTCACCACAAACAGGGGGCAACGTTGAAGCTTTCTTT. The chain has TRBV18 and TRBJ1-1; TRBD1 matches 9 bases. The CDR3 consists of 15 residues. J lost 7 bases, V lost 1 base, and 7 bases had no gene match. Germline V gene data show CDR1 as KGHSH and CDR2 as LQKENI.

This chain connects TRBV10-3 to TRBJ2-3, with D tentatively TRBD1 (5 bases). Germline V gene lookup returns CDR1 ENHRY and CDR2 SYGVKD. Trimming stripped 7 bases from V and 2 bases from J, with 13 bases between. CDR3 length equals 14 residues. The CDR3 sequence: CAIKGVTSTDTQYF. In nucleotides, the CDR3 is TGTGCCATCAAAGGGGTTACCTCCACAGATACGCAGTATTTT.

The CDR3 spells CASSMTGTGKGYTF. CDR3 bases: TGCGCCAGCAGCATGACCGGGACAGGAAAGGGCTACACCTTC. V gene TRBV5-1 combines with J gene TRBJ1-2, with 8 bases aligning to TRBD1. The CDR3 consists of 14 residues. The V gene's germline CDR1 is SGHRS and CDR2 YFSETQ. The V gene end was trimmed by 4 bases and the J gene end by 8 bases; junction bases not matched to a gene: 10. Full variable domain (rest looked up from reference TRBV5-1 and TRBJ1-2): KAGVTQTPRYLIKTRGQQVTLSCSPISGHRSVSWYQQTPGQGLQFLFEYFSETQRNKGNFPGRFSGRQFSNSRSEMNVSTLELGDSALYLCASSMTGTGKGYTFGSGTRLTVV.

The V and J genes are TRBV5-1 and TRBJ1-1, with D possibly matching TRBD1 (6 bases). Germline V gene lookup returns CDR1 SGHRS and CDR2 YFSETQ. CDR3 length: 13 residues. V was clipped by 4 bases and J by 11 bases, with 18 bases between them. CDR3 coding DNA: TGCGCCAGCAGCCCAACCCCAGGGGTTTTGGCTTTCTTT. Amino acid sequence: CASSPTPGVLAFF. The full variable domain, in which reference TRBV5-1 and TRBJ1-1 provide the parts outside the CDR3, is KAGVTQTPRYLIKTRGQQVTLSCSPISGHRSVSWYQQTPGQGLQFLFEYFSETQRNKGNFPGRFSGRQFSNSRSEMNVSTLELGDSALYLCASSPTPGVLAFFGQGTRLTVV.